This paragraph covers one TCR beta chain sequence. V lost 7 bases to trimming and J lost 5 bases; unmatched junction nucleotides: 12. The CDR3 is made up of 17 amino acids. CDR1 SGHAT and CDR2 FQNNGV come from the germline V gene. The data are from a study of blood T cell repertoires in COVID-19. On the study more broadly: The samples span acute and convalescent COVID-19 from the United States, Italy and Spain. Sources were T cells, B-cell-depleted T cells, or PBMCs; the material itself was cDNA or gDNA.

How the authors handled the data: Estimated nucleated cell counts came from reference gene primer amplification. The repertoire was sequenced with immunoSEQ multiplex PCR; TCRdb's copy has only in-frame clones and lacks some. That table furnishes V, J and clone size, whereas the DNA furnished D and trimming. The table includes under 60,000 clones, approximately 90% detected once. What was sequenced was peripheral blood. This receptor was taken from a human donor with acute or convalescent COVID-19. The donor label of this sample is uncertain. V gene TRBV11-2 combines with J gene TRBJ2-2, with 11 positions matching TRBD2. The DNA of the CDR3 is TGTGCCAGCACCCGTGCACTAGCGGGGGTTGGGACCGGGGAGCTGTTTTTT. The encoded protein is CASTRALAGVGTGELFF.